The sequence of this T cell receptor beta chain was determined in a study of T cell responses to AZD1222 COVID-19 vaccine. Study results and limitations: The donors showed a predominance of white British ancestry and of females, with possible underestimation of clonal diversity. Nearly half of spike-specific TCRs reportedly go after variant regions that carry no mutations. Among those given AZD1222, only six or seven were seropositive at baseline.

On this clone: Its antigen is still unknown.

Germline V CDR1 and CDR2: MNHEY, SMNVEV (reference sequence). CDR3 length: 15 residues. The V end lost 5 bases, the J end lost 4 bases, and 17 bases lay between the germline ends. Profiling relied on immunoSEQ multiplex PCR, and the TCRdb table lists in-frame clones only, not all of them. The repertoire holds under 150,000 clones, approximately 93% seen once, with roughly 0.87% in the top ten. The gene calls are TRBV27 and TRBJ1-1, with TRBD1 as a possible D gene (6 bases). This TCR derives from an adult in good health. The sequencing here drew on peripheral blood, taken on day 0 of AZD1222 vaccination. CDR3 coding DNA: TGTGCCAGCAGTCAGGGGTTAAACAGGGCCACTGAAGCTTTCTTT. Protein: CASSQGLNRATEAFF.